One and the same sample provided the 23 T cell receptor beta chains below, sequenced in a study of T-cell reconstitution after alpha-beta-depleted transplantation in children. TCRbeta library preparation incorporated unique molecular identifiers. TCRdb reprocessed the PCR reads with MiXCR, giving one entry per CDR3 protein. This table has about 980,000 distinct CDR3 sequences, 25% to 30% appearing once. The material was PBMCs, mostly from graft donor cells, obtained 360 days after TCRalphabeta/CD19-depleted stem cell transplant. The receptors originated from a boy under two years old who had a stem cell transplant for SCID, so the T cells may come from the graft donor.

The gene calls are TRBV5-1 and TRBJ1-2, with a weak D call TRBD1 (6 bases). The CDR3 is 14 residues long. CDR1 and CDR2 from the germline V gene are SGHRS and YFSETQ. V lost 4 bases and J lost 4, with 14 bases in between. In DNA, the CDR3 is TGCGCCAGCAGCCGGGACGGGACAAGCTATGGCTACACCTTC. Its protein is CASSRDGTSYGYTF.

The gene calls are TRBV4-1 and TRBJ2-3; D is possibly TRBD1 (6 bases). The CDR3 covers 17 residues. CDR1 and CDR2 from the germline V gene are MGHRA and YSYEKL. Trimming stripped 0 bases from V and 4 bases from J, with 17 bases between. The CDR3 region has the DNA TGCGCCAGCAGCCAAGATCTGTACAGGGTTGGGGCAGATACGCAGTATTTT. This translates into CASSQDLYRVGADTQYF.

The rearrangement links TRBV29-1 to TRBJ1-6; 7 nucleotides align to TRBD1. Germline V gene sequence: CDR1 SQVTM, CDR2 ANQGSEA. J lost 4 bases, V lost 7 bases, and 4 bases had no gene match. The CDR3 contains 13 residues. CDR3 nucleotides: TGCAGCGCCGCGACAGGGTATAATTCACCCCTCCACTTT. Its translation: CSAATGYNSPLHF.

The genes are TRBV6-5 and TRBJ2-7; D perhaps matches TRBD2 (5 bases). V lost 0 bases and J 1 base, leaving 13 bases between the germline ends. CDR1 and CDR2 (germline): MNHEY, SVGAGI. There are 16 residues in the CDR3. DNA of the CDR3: TGTGCCAGCAGTTACTCGAGGGCCACTAGATCCTACGAGCAGTACTTC. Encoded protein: CASSYSRATRSYEQYF.

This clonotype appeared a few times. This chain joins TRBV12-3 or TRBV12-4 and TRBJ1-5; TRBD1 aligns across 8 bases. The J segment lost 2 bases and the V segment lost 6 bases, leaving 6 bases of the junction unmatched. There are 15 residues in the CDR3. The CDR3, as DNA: TGTGCCAGCAGACAGACAGGGGCGGGCAATCAGCCCCAGCATTTT. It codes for CASRQTGAGNQPQHF.

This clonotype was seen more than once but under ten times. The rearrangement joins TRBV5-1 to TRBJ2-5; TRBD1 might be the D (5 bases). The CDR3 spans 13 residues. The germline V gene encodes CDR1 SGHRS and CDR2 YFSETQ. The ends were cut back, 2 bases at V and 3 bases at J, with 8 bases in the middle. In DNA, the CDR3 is TGCGCCAGCAGCTTTTTAGGGGAAGAGACCCAGTACTTC. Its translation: CASSFLGEETQYF.

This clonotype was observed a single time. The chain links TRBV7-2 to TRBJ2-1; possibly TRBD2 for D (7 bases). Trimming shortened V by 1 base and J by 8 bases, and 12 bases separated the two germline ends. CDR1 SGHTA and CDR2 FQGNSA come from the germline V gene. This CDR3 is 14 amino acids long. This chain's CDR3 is CASSLDGGLYEQFF. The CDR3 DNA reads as TGTGCCAGCAGCTTAGACGGGGGGCTGTATGAGCAGTTCTTC.

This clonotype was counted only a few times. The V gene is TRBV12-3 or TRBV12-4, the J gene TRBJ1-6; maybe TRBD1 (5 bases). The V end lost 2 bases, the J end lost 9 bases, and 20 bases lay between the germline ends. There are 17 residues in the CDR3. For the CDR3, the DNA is TGTGCCAGCAGTTTATTCGGGGGAGGTCTTGGTGGTTCACCCCTCCACTTT. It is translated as CASSLFGGGLGGSPLHF.

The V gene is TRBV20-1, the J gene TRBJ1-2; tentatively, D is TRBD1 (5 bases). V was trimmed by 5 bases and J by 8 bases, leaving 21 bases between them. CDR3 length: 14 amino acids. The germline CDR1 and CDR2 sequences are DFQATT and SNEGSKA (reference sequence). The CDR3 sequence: CSARKWDGAIGYTF. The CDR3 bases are TGCAGTGCTCGGAAGTGGGACGGGGCTATCGGCTACACCTTC.

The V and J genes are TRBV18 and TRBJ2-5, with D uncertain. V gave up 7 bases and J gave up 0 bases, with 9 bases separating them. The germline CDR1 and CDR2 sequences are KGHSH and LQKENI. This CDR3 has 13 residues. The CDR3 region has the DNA TGTGCCAGCTTGCCTCGGAACCAAGAGACCCAGTACTTC. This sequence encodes CASLPRNQETQYF. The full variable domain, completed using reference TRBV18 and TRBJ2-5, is NAGVMQNPRHLVRRRGQEARLRCSPMKGHSHVYWYRQLPEEGLKFMVYLQKENIIDESGMPKERFSAEFPKEGPSILRIQQVVRGDSAAYFCASLPRNQETQYFGPGTRLLVL.

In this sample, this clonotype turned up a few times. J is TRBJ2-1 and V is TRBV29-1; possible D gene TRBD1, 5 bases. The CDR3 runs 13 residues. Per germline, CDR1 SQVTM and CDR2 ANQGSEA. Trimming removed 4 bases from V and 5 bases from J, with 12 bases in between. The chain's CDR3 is CSVGHSGNNEQFF. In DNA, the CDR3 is TGCAGCGTTGGTCACTCAGGGAACAATGAGCAGTTCTTC.

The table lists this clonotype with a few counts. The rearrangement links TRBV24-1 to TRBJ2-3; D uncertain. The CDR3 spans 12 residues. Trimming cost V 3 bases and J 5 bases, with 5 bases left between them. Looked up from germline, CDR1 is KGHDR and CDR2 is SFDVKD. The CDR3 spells CATSDLEDTQYF. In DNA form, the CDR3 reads TGTGCCACCAGTGATCTTGAAGATACGCAGTATTTT.

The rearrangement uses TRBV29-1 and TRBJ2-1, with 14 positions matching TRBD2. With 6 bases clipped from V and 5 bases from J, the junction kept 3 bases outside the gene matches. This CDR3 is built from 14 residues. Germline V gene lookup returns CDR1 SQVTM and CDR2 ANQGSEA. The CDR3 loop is CSVEGLAGDNEQFF. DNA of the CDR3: TGCAGCGTCGAGGGACTAGCGGGAGACAATGAGCAGTTCTTC.

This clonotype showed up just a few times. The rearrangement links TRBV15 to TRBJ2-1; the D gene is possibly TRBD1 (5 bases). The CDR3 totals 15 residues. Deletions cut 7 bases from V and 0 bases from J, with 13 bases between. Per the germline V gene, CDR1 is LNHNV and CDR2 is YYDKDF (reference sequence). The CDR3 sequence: CATIFQGGSYNEQFF. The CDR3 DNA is TGTGCCACCATATTCCAGGGCGGCTCCTACAATGAGCAGTTCTTC. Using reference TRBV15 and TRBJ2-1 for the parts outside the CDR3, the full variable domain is DAMVIQNPRYQVTQFGKPVTLSCSQTLNHNVMYWYQQKSSQAPKLLFHYYDKDFNNEADTPDNFQSRRPNTSFCFLDIRSPGLGDTAMYLCATIFQGGSYNEQFFGPGTRLTVL.

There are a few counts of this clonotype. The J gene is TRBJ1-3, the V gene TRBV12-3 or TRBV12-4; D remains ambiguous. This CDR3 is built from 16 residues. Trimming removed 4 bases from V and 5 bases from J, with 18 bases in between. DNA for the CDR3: TGTGCCAGCAGTTGGGATAACCGGGCCGTGAGAAACACCATATATTTT. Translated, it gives CASSWDNRAVRNTIYF.

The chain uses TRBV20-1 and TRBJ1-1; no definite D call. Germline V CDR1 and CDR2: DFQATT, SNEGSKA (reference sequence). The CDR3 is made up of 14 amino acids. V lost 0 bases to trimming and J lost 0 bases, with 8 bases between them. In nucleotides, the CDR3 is TGCAGTGCTAGAGACCCGGAAATGAACACTGAAGCTTTCTTT. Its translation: CSARDPEMNTEAFF.

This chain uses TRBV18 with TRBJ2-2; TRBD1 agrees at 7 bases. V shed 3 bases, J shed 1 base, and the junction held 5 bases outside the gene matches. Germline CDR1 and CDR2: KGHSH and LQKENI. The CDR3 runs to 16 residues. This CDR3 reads CASSPTGVRNTGELFF. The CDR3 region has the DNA TGTGCCAGCTCACCCACAGGGGTCAGGAACACCGGGGAGCTGTTTTTT.

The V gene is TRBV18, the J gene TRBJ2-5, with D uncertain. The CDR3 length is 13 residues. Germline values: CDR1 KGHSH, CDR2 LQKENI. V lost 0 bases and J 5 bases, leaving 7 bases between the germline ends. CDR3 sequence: CASSPPGSETQYF. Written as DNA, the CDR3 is TGTGCCAGCTCACCACCGGGTTCGGAGACCCAGTACTTC.

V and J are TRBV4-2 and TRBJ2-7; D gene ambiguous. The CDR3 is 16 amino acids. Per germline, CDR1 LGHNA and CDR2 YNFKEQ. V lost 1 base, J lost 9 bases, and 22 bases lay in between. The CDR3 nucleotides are TGTGCCAGCAGCCAAGGTCGCCGGGCCGCCCCCGACGGGCAGTACTTC. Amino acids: CASSQGRRAAPDGQYF.

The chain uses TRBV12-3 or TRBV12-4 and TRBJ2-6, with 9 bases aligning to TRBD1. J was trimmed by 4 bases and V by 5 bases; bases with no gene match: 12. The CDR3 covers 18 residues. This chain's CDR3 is CASSPGGGTGHGANVLTF. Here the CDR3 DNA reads TGTGCCAGCAGTCCCGGAGGGGGGACAGGGCACGGGGCCAACGTCCTGACTTTC.

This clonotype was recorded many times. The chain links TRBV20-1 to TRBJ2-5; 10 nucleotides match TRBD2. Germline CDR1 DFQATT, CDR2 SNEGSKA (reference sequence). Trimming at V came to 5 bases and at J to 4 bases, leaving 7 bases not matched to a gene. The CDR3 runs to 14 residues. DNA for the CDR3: TGCAGTGCTCCTACTAGCGGGGTACGAGAGACCCAGTACTTC. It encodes CSAPTSGVRETQYF.

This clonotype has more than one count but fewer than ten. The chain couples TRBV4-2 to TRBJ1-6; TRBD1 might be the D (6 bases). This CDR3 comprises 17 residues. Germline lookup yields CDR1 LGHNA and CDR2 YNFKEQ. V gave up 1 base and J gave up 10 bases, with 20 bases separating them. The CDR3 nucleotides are TGTGCCAGCAGCCAAGGTGATAGCAACAGGGTAGGCTCACCCCTCCACTTT. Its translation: CASSQGDSNRVGSPLHF.

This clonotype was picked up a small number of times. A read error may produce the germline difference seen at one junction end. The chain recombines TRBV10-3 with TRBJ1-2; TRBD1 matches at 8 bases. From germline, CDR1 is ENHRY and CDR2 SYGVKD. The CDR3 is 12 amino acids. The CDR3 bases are TGTGCCATCAGCGAAGGGACAGGCGTCCGAGACTTC. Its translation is CAISEGTGVRDF.